These 15 T cell receptor beta chains came from one sample sequenced in a study of blood T cell repertoires in COVID-19. Repertoires were generated with immunoSEQ multiplex PCR, while TCRdb's copy carries only in-frame clones and drops some. The repertoire has 200,000 or so clones, under 90% of them found once; the top ten carry 5.1%. Sequencing was performed on peripheral blood. All receptors come from a woman aged 60-75 years who had recovered from COVID-19.

This chain uses TRBV5-1 with TRBJ1-3; 7 bases are a match to TRBD1. This CDR3 comprises 16 residues. The V segment lost 4 bases and the J segment 0 bases; nucleotides outside the gene matches: 7. The germline V gene encodes CDR1 SGHRS and CDR2 YFSETQ. The CDR3 sequence is CASSLGQRSSGNTIYF. The CDR3 DNA sequence: TGCGCCAGCAGCCTGGGACAGCGAAGCTCTGGAAACACCATATATTTT.

The chain has TRBV7-2 and TRBJ1-2; D is undetermined. Germline V CDR1 and CDR2: SGHTA, FQGNSA. V dropped 2 bases and J dropped 7 bases, with 14 bases sitting between them. This CDR3 is 14 amino acids long. The CDR3 loop reads CASSLQASFGGYTF. The CDR3 DNA follows: TGTGCCAGCAGCTTACAGGCCTCATTCGGTGGCTACACCTTC. Looking up the rest from reference TRBV7-2 and TRBJ1-2 gives the full variable domain: GAGVSQSPSNKVTEKGKDVELRCDPISGHTALYWYRQSLGQGLEFLIYFQGNSAPDKSGLPSDRFSAERTGGSVSTLTIQRTQQEDSAVYLCASSLQASFGGYTFGSGTRLTVV.

This sequence joins TRBV6-4 and TRBJ1-1; unclear D gene. V lost 6 bases and J 0 bases, leaving 14 bases between the germline ends. CDR3 size: 15 residues. Germline V CDR1 and CDR2: MRHNA, SNTAGT. CDR3 bases: TGTGCCAGCAGCCGCGTTGTTCGGGTGAACACTGAAGCTTTCTTT. This sequence encodes CASSRVVRVNTEAFF.

A single count supports this clone. This rearrangement joins TRBV4-1 to TRBJ2-3, with 7 bases that match TRBD2. The junction had 12 bases not matched to a gene; V was cut back by 3 bases and J by 0 bases. Germline V gene data show CDR1 as MGHRA and CDR2 as YSYEKL. This CDR3 is 18 amino acids long. CDR3 in amino acids: CASSHLGGSSYSTDTQYF. The CDR3 nucleotides are TGCGCCAGCAGCCATCTCGGCGGGAGTTCCTACAGCACAGATACGCAGTATTTT.

V gene TRBV18 combines with J gene TRBJ1-1, with a possible D match to TRBD1 (6 bases). V lost 2 bases to trimming and J lost 3 bases, with 13 bases between them. Germline V gives CDR1 KGHSH, CDR2 LQKENI. CDR3 length: 15 residues. DNA of the CDR3: TGTGCCAGCTCACCAAATCAGGGGCACGACACTGAAGCTTTCTTT. The encoded protein is CASSPNQGHDTEAFF. Combining the CDR3 with reference TRBV18 and TRBJ1-1 gives the whole variable domain NAGVMQNPRHLVRRRGQEARLRCSPMKGHSHVYWYRQLPEEGLKFMVYLQKENIIDESGMPKERFSAEFPKEGPSILRIQQVVRGDSAAYFCASSPNQGHDTEAFFGQGTRLTVV.

This clone was seen only once. The chain is built from TRBV7-9 and TRBJ1-4; TRBD1 is a possible D gene (5 bases). V was trimmed by 4 bases and J by 5 bases, leaving 20 bases between them. There are 17 residues in the CDR3. The germline V gene has CDR1 SEHNR and CDR2 FQNEAQ (reference sequence). The chain's CDR3 is CASSSREGGVINEKLFF. CDR3 DNA: TGTGCCAGCAGCTCCCGGGAGGGAGGGGTCATAAATGAAAAACTGTTTTTT.

The V call is TRBV5-6, the J call TRBJ2-7; 10 bases are shared with TRBD1. The germline gives CDR1 SGHDT, CDR2 YYEEEE. The CDR3 has 15 residues. V was pared by 3 bases and J by 5 bases, with 8 bases of the junction left unmatched. The CDR3 coding sequence is TGTGCCAGCAGCTCGCCGGGACAGGGGTGGCACGAGCAGTACTTC. It translates to CASSSPGQGWHEQYF. The full variable domain, with the rest looked up from reference TRBV5-6 and TRBJ2-7, is DAGVTQSPTHLIKTRGQQVTLRCSPKSGHDTVSWYQQALGQGPQFIFQYYEEEERQRGNFPDRFSGHQFPNYSSELNVNALLLGDSALYLCASSSPGQGWHEQYFGPGTRLTVT.

J is TRBJ1-1 and V is TRBV29-1; 7 nucleotides agree with TRBD1. This CDR3 contains 14 residues. With V trimmed by 1 base and J by 2 bases, 4 bases remained unmatched. Germline V gene sequence: CDR1 SQVTM, CDR2 ANQGSEA. The CDR3 is CSVEGKGGNTEAFF. CDR3 DNA: TGCAGCGTTGAAGGTAAAGGGGGCAACACTGAAGCTTTCTTT. Full variable domain (outside the CDR3, taken from reference TRBV29-1 and TRBJ1-1): SAVISQKPSRDICQRGTSLTIQCQVDSQVTMMFWYRQQPGQSLTLIATANQGSEATYESGFVIDKFPISRPNLTFSTLTVSNMSPEDSSIYLCSVEGKGGNTEAFFGQGTRLTVV.

J is TRBJ2-2 and V is TRBV12-5; D is unresolved. Germline V gene data show CDR1 as LGHNT and CDR2 as FRNRAP. Trimming removed 4 bases from V and 8 bases from J, with 11 bases in between. The CDR3 has 13 residues. CDR3 DNA sequence: TGTGCTAGTGGTTGGGTTCCGGAGGGGGAGCTGTTTTTT. It translates to CASGWVPEGELFF.

V usage is TRBV7-9 and J usage is TRBJ1-1; perhaps TRBD1 as D (6 bases). The CDR3 loop spans 17 amino acids. V lost 1 base, J lost 6 bases, and 21 bases lay in between. Germline values: CDR1 SEHNR, CDR2 FQNEAQ (reference sequence). CDR3 region: CASSLVLDQGRDPEAFF. The CDR3 bases are TGTGCCAGCAGCTTAGTTTTAGATCAGGGGAGAGACCCTGAAGCTTTCTTT.

This clone was detected only a few times. J is TRBJ2-3 and V is TRBV6-2 or TRBV6-3; D might be TRBD2 (6 bases). Germline V gene sequence: CDR1 MNHEY, CDR2 SVGEGT. The V end lost 2 bases, the J end lost 4 bases, and 13 bases lay between the germline ends. The CDR3 extends over 15 amino acids. The CDR3 loop is CASSYGAEGADTQYF. CDR3 DNA sequence: TGTGCCAGCAGTTACGGGGCGGAGGGCGCAGATACGCAGTATTTT.

This clone was detected only once. The V and J genes are TRBV5-1 and TRBJ2-7; 13 bases are shared with TRBD2. V gave up 4 bases and J gave up 2 bases; unmatched junction bases: 3. Germline CDR1 is SGHRS and CDR2 is YFSETQ. This CDR3 comprises 15 residues. CDR3: CASSRGTSGAYEQYF. Written as DNA, the CDR3 is TGCGCCAGCAGCCGTGGGACTAGCGGGGCCTACGAGCAGTACTTC.

This clone was counted a single time. This rearrangement joins TRBV5-6 to TRBJ1-3; no clear D. CDR1 is SGHDT, CDR2 YYEEEE, per germline. Trimming removed 6 bases at V and 1 base at J, with 14 bases between. The CDR3 spans 15 residues. CDR3 amino acids: CASTDFRSSGNTIYF. The CDR3 bases are TGTGCCAGCACCGACTTCCGGAGTTCTGGAAACACCATATATTTT. The variable domain in full, with the rest retrieved from reference TRBV5-6 and TRBJ1-3, is DAGVTQSPTHLIKTRGQQVTLRCSPKSGHDTVSWYQQALGQGPQFIFQYYEEEERQRGNFPDRFSGHQFPNYSSELNVNALLLGDSALYLCASTDFRSSGNTIYFGEGSWLTVV.

This chain uses TRBV14 with TRBJ2-7; D remains ambiguous. Trimming shortened V by 5 bases and J by 3 bases, and 5 bases separated the two germline ends. Germline values: CDR1 SGHDN, CDR2 FVKESK. CDR3 length: 11 residues. CDR3 in amino acids: CASSFRYEQYF. In nucleotides, the CDR3 is TGTGCCAGCAGCTTCCGCTACGAGCAGTACTTC. The full variable domain, in which reference TRBV14 and TRBJ2-7 provide the parts outside the CDR3, is EAGVTQFPSHSVIEKGQTVTLRCDPISGHDNLYWYRRVMGKEIKFLLHFVKESKQDESGMPNNRFLAERTGGTYSTLKVQPAELEDSGVYFCASSFRYEQYFGPGTRLTVT.

V usage is TRBV5-5 and J usage is TRBJ1-1, with 10 bases fitting TRBD1. Losses at the gene ends were 2 bases for V and 4 bases for J; bases not matched to a gene: 5. The CDR3 totals 15 residues. The germline V gene encodes CDR1 SGHKS and CDR2 YYEKEE (reference sequence). In DNA, the CDR3 is TGTGCCAGCAGCTTTCGACAGGGGGCGGGCACTGAAGCTTTCTTT. This sequence encodes CASSFRQGAGTEAFF.